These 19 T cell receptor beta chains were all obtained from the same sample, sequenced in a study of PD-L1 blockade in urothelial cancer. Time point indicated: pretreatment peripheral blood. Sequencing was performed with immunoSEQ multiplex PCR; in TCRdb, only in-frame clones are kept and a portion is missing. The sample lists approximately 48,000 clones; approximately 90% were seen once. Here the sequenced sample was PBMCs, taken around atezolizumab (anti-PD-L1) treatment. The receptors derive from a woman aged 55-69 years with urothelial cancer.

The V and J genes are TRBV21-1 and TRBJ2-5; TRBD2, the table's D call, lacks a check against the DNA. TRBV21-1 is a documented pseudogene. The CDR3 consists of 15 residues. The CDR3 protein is CASSTSPGGQETQYF. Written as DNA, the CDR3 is TGTGCCAGCAGCACTAGCCCGGGGGGCCAAGAGACCCAGTACTTC.

CDR3 in DNA: TGCGCCAGCAGAGTGTCAGGGACTTTCTATACGCAGTATTTT. Its protein product is CASRVSGTFYTQYF. V is TRBV5-1 and J is TRBJ2-3; D might be TRBD2 (6 bases). Trimming pared 5 bases from V and 7 bases from J, leaving 17 bases between. In germline, CDR1 is SGHRS, CDR2 YFSETQ. This CDR3 is built from 14 residues.

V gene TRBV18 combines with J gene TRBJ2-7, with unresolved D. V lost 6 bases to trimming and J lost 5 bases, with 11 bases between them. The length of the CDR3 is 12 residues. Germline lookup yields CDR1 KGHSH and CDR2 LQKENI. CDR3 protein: CASSLLSHEQYF. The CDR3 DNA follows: TGTGCCAGCTCCCTATTGAGTCACGAGCAGTACTTC.

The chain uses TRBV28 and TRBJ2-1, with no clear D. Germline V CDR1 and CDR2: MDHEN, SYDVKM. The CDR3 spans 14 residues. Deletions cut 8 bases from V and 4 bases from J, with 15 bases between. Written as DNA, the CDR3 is TGTGCCAGCCTGACAATGTCTACTTACAATGAGCAGTTCTTC. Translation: CASLTMSTYNEQFF.

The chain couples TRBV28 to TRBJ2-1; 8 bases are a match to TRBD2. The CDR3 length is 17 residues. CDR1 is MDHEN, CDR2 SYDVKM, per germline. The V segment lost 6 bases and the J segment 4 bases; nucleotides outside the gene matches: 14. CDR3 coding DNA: TGTGCCAGCAGGTCCCTAGCGGGTTTGGGGATTTACAATGAGCAGTTCTTC. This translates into CASRSLAGLGIYNEQFF. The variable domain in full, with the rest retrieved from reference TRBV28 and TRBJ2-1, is DVKVTQSSRYLVKRTGEKVFLECVQDMDHENMFWYRQDPGLGLRLIYFSYDVKMKEKGDIPEGYSVSREKKERFSLILESASTNQTSMYLCASRSLAGLGIYNEQFFGPGTRLTVL.

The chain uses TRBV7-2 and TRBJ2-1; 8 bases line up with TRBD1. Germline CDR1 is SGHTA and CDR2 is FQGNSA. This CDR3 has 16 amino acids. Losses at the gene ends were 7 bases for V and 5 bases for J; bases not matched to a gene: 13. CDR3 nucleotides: TGTGCCAGCATCCCTTCCCCAGGGGGCGCCCACAATGAGCAGTTCTTC. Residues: CASIPSPGGAHNEQFF.

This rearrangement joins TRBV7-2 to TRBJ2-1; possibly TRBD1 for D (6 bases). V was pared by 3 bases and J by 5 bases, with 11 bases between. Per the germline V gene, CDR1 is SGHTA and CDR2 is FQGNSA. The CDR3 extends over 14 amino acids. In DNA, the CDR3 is TGTGCCAGCAGCTTTGGAACAGGGAACAATGAGCAGTTCTTC. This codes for CASSFGTGNNEQFF.

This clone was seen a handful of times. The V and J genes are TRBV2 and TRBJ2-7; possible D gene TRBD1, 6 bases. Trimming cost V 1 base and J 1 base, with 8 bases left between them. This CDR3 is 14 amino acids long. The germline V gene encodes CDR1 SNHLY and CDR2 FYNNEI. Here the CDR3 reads CASSEEQGSYEQYF. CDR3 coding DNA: TGTGCCAGCAGTGAAGAACAGGGATCCTACGAGCAGTACTTC.

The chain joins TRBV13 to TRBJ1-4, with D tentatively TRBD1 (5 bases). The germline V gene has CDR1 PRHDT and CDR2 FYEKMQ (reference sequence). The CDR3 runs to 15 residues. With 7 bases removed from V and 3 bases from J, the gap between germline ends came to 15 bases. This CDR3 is CASTTPGSANEKLFF. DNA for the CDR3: TGTGCCAGCACCACCCCAGGGTCAGCTAATGAAAAACTGTTTTTT.

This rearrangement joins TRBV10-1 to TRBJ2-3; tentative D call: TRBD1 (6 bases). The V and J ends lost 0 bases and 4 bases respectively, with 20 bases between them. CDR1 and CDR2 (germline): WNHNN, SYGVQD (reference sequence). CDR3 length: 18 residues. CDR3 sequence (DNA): TGCGCCAGCAGTGAGTCGGGACACTTACGTTCTCCCCCAGATACGCAGTATTTT. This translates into CASSESGHLRSPPDTQYF.

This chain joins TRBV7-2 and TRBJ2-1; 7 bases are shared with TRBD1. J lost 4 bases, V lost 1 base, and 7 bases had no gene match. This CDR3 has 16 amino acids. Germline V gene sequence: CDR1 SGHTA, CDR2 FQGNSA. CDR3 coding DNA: TGTGCCAGCAGCTTAGGTTGGTCAGGGGGTTACAATGAGCAGTTCTTC. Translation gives CASSLGWSGGYNEQFF. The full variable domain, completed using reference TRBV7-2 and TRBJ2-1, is GAGVSQSPSNKVTEKGKDVELRCDPISGHTALYWYRQSLGQGLEFLIYFQGNSAPDKSGLPSDRFSAERTGGSVSTLTIQRTQQEDSAVYLCASSLGWSGGYNEQFFGPGTRLTVL.

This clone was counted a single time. The CDR3 sequence is CASSLGASGRAEFF. In DNA, the CDR3 is TGTGCCAGCAGCTTGGGGGCTAGCGGGAGGGCCGAGTTCTTC. The rearrangement joins TRBV5-6 to TRBJ2-1; TRBD2 aligns across 12 bases. The V segment lost 0 bases and the J segment 14 bases; nucleotides outside the gene matches: 6. The CDR3 is made up of 14 amino acids. The germline CDR1 and CDR2 sequences are SGHDT and YYEEEE.

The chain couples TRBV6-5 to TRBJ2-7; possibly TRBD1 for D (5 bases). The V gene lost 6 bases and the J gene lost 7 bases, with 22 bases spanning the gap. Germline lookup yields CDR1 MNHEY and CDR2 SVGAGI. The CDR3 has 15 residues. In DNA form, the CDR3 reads TGTGCCAGCAGCGGTCCCGCTAGGGGTGTAGAGGAGCAGTACTTC. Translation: CASSGPARGVEEQYF.

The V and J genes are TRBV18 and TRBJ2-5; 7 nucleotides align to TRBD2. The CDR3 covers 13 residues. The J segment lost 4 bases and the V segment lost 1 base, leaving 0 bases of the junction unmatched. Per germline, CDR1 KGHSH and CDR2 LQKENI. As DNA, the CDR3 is TGTGCCAGCTCACCACAGCGGGGAGAGACCCAGTACTTC. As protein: CASSPQRGETQYF.

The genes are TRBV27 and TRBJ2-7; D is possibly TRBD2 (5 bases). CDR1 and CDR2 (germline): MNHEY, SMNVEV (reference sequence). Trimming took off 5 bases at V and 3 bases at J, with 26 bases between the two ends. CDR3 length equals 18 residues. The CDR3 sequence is CASSSPPTGNRKIYEQYF. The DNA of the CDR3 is TGTGCCAGCAGTAGCCCCCCCACCGGGAACAGAAAGATCTACGAGCAGTACTTC.

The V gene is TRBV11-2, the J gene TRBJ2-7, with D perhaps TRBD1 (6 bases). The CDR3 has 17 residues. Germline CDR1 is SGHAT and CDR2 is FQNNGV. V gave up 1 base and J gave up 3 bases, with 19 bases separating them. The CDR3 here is CASSLVVFPGHHYEQYF. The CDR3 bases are TGTGCCAGCAGCTTAGTTGTCTTTCCGGGACATCACTACGAGCAGTACTTC.

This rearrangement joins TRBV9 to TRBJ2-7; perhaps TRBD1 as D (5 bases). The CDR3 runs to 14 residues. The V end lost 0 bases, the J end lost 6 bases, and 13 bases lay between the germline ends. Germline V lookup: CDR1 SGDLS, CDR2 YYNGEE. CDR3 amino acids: CASSVGKRTGEQYF. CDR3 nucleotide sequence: TGTGCCAGCAGCGTAGGGAAGCGAACAGGCGAGCAGTACTTC.

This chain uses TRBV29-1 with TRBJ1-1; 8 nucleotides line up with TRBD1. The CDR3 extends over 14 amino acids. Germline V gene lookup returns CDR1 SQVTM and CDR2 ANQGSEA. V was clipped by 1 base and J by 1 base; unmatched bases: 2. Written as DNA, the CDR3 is TGCAGCGTTGAAGGCGACAGGGGGAACACTGAAGCTTTCTTT. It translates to CSVEGDRGNTEAFF.

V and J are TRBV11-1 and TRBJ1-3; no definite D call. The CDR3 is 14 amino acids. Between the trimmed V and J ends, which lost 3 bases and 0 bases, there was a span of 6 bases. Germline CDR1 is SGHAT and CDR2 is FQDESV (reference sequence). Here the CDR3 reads CASSLENSGNTIYF. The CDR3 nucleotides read TGTGCCAGCAGCTTGGAGAACTCTGGAAACACCATATATTTT.